The T cell receptor (beta chain) described here comes from a study of cytomegalovirus exposure and HLA in healthy donors. On the study more broadly: The 120 validation repertoires were produced on the same platform as the 550 to 750 repertoires of the first cohort. This was reported in a later analysis. Study results and limitations: Reports described diagnosis of cytomegalovirus status by the classifier as highly specific and sensitive. Listed as cytomegalovirus-associated were 150 to 200 TCR beta chains.

On this clone itself: What it binds is unknown.

Germline CDR1 SGHTA, CDR2 FQGNSA. Germline trimming cut 5 bases from V and 7 bases from J; bases unmatched to any gene: 7. This CDR3 is built from 14 residues. Some clones are missing from TCRdb's copy, which holds only in-frame ones; the method was immunoSEQ multiplex PCR. The profile shows around 300,000 clones, approximately 86% of them singletons. The donors were part of the validation cohort of roughly 110 subjects. That cohort was separate from the first cohort, which comprised several hundred subjects. The source is a woman aged 18-29 years in good health and CMV-seronegative. Sequenced: PBMCs. The V gene is TRBV7-2, the J gene TRBJ1-4; 7 bases align to TRBD1. In nucleotides, the CDR3 is TGTGCCAGCAGCGAACAGGGGTCGAGTGAAAAACTGTTTTTT. The encoded protein is CASSEQGSSEKLFF. The full variable domain, its missing parts supplied by reference TRBV7-2 and TRBJ1-4, is GAGVSQSPSNKVTEKGKDVELRCDPISGHTALYWYRQSLGQGLEFLIYFQGNSAPDKSGLPSDRFSAERTGGSVSTLTIQRTQQEDSAVYLCASSEQGSSEKLFFGSGTQLSVL.